The table lists the clone carrying this T cell receptor (beta chain) with a few counts. Trimming removed 9 bases from V and 6 bases from J, with 15 bases in between. Germline V gene lookup returns CDR1 SGHRS and CDR2 YFSETQ. The CDR3 sequence is 12 residues long. Using immunoSEQ multiplex PCR, the repertoire was profiled, and TCRdb retains in-frame clones only, with some absent. The table has approximately 130,000 clones, 85% to 90% seen once. This sample was included in a study of blood T cell repertoires in COVID-19. In the study overall: COVID-19 samples from acute and convalescent phases originated in the United States, Italy and Spain. The cDNA or gDNA used as material had been derived from T cells, B-cell-depleted T cells, or PBMCs.

This rearrangement joins TRBV5-1 to TRBJ1-2, with D perhaps matching TRBD1 (6 bases). The TCR sequence derives from a human donor in a cohort sampled during active COVID-19. Sample: peripheral blood. The DNA for the CDR3 is TGCGCCACTTCAGGGGCAGATCATGGCTACACCTTC. As protein: CATSGADHGYTF.